This T cell receptor (beta chain) is drawn from a study of Ad26.COV2.S vaccination and SARS-CoV-2 variants. Study-wide context: As a participant in COV1001, the donor was in the Ad26.COV2.S trial arm.

General study results and limits: People who got the vaccine had more spike-specific TCR breadth than people who got placebo.

CDR3 size: 13 residues. V was trimmed by 0 bases and J by 8 bases, leaving 5 bases between them. Germline loops: CDR1 LGHNA, CDR2 YNFKEQ. Treatment indicated: 15 to 20 received Ad26.COV2.S at low or high dose, single or two shots; roughly five received placebo; per-sample allocation not given. Day 63 following the first vaccine or placebo injection was when the samples were taken. SARS-CoV-2 spike from the Wuhan strain was encoded by the vaccine, an Ad26 vector. The table came from immunoSEQ multiplex PCR; TCRdb's copy has only in-frame clones and leaves some out. There are around 450,000 clones in the sample; roughly 90% occur only once, and 3.6% lies in the top ten. Regarding this clone: As yet, its antigen is unknown.

Sequenced here: peripheral blood, sampled in a trial of Ad26.COV2.S vaccine versus placebo. The chain employs TRBV4-2 and TRBJ1-6; no clear D. The TCR was taken from a person aged 18-65 years who received the Ad26.COV2.S COVID-19 vaccine or a placebo. The CDR3 reads CASSQDRDSPLHF. In DNA form, the CDR3 reads TGTGCCAGCAGCCAAGATCGGGATTCACCCCTCCACTTT.